The source of this T cell receptor beta chain is a study of post-analysis software for immune sequencing data. This clonotype was seen a few times. Its target is unknown. The TCR beta cDNA libraries contained unique molecular identifiers. Using its own MiXCR run on the PCR reads, TCRdb lists one record per CDR3 protein. The data show some 500,000 distinct CDR3 sequences, less than 45% seen once. General study results and limits: Included in a set of roughly 5 TRBV segments more frequent in patients than controls were TRBV5-6, TRBV5-1 and TRBV20-1.

Germline V gene sequence: CDR1 MNHEY, CDR2 SVGEGT. CDR3 length: 16 amino acids. The V gene lost 0 bases and the J gene lost 2 bases, with 14 bases spanning the gap. The receptor was isolated from a girl aged 10 to 17 with multiple sclerosis. The chain carries TRBV6-2 or TRBV6-3 and TRBJ2-7, with D perhaps matching TRBD2 (6 bases). Sequencing was performed on blood. This CDR3 reads CASSYSELAGAYEQYF. The CDR3 DNA is TGTGCCAGCAGTTACTCGGAACTAGCTGGAGCCTACGAGCAGTACTTC.